This TCR beta chain was recorded in a study of shared clonotypes between healthy human individuals. Germline values: CDR1 SGHDN, CDR2 FVKESK. The length of the CDR3 is 15 residues. Between the trimmed V and J ends, which lost 0 bases and 7 bases, there was a span of 12 bases. Adult Caucasians living in Nashville, Tennessee made up all of the donors. Clones were sequenced by immunoSEQ multiplex PCR, and TCRdb holds only the in-frame ones, with some missing. This table has about 480,000 clones, about four fifths appearing once. The sample comprised PBMCs. The chain joins TRBV14 to TRBJ2-2; D unclear. The sequence came from a woman in her thirties or forties in good health. Some clones in this sample may be carry-over from other donors' samples. The CDR3 loop reads CASSQDQPLGGELFF. CDR3 bases: TGTGCCAGCAGCCAAGACCAGCCTTTGGGCGGGGAGCTGTTTTTT.